This TCR beta chain comes out of a study of blood T cell repertoires in COVID-19. Looking at the study overall: PBMCs, B-cell-depleted T cells, or T cells provided the cDNA or gDNA that made up the material.

The method was immunoSEQ multiplex PCR; TCRdb's version includes in-frame clones alone and lacks a portion of them. The sample carries roughly 500,000 clones, approximately 90% recorded once. Germline CDR1 and CDR2: MNHEY and SVGAGI. The ends were cut back, 4 bases at V and 2 bases at J, with 14 bases in the middle. This CDR3 contains 15 residues. Recovered participants had two consecutive negative NP/OP PCR tests, healthcare professional clearance, or symptom resolution. The V and J genes are TRBV6-5 and TRBJ1-1, with D unresolved. The clonotype comes from a woman aged 40 to 50 who had recovered from COVID-19. The sample taken for sequencing was PBMCs or T cells enriched from blood (not recorded which). The CDR3, as DNA: TGTGCCAGCAGTTTGGGCGGAAGACTAAACACTGAAGCTTTCTTT. As protein: CASSLGGRLNTEAFF.